This T cell receptor beta chain appears in the sequencing data of a study of monozygotic twins with cystic fibrosis. Overall study findings and caveats: Nucleotide-identical clonotype sharing was significantly higher within monozygotic CF twin pairs than between unrelated CF individuals. In 13 of 16 pairs, V gene usage was closest to the co-twin's. Low clonality (median 0.0095) suggested a mostly naive repertoire.

Losses at the gene ends were 2 bases for V and 4 bases for J; bases not matched to a gene: 5. The length of the CDR3 is 14 residues. Germline V gives CDR1 SGHTA, CDR2 FQGNSA. About this clone: Its antigen is unknown.

Here immunoSEQ multiplex PCR was the method, and the copy in TCRdb shows in-frame clones only, minus some. The data contain tens of thousands of clones, 75% to 95% of them singletons. The TCR comes from a boy between 2 and 10 years old with cystic fibrosis. The source material was blood. The V call is TRBV7-2, the J call TRBJ2-7; TRBD2 agrees at 7 bases. CDR3 sequence: CASSLWGGLYEQYF. The CDR3 DNA reads as TGTGCCAGCAGCTTATGGGGGGGACTATACGAGCAGTACTTC. Full variable domain (remainder filled in from reference TRBV7-2 and TRBJ2-7): GAGVSQSPSNKVTEKGKDVELRCDPISGHTALYWYRQSLGQGLEFLIYFQGNSAPDKSGLPSDRFSAERTGGSVSTLTIQRTQQEDSAVYLCASSLWGGLYEQYFGPGTRLTVT.